These 27 T cell receptor beta chains were sequenced from one sample in a study of cytomegalovirus exposure and HLA in healthy donors. This PCR relied on a set of 60 Vbeta primers and 13 Jbeta primers. Sequenced by immunoSEQ multiplex PCR; TCRdb stores in-frame clones only, minus some. The sample lists 100,000 to 150,000 clones, 80% to 90% seen once, with just under 3% in the top ten. The specimen was PBMCs. These receptors originate from a woman under 30 in good health and CMV-seropositive.

This chain uses TRBV19 with TRBJ2-3; D is possibly TRBD2 (7 bases). The CDR3 contains 12 residues. Per the germline V gene, CDR1 is LNHDA and CDR2 is SQIVND (reference sequence). The V end lost 10 bases, the J end lost 6 bases, and 14 bases lay between the germline ends. CDR3 loop: CATRGGVDTQYF. DNA for the CDR3: TGTGCCACCAGGGGAGGGGTGGATACGCAGTATTTT.

This rearrangement joins TRBV6-5 to TRBJ1-5; D is unresolved. This CDR3 has 14 residues. The germline V and J ends were trimmed by 6 bases and 5 bases, with 14 bases remaining between them. The germline V gene encodes CDR1 MNHEY and CDR2 SVGAGI. This CDR3 is CASSPRVEDQPQHF. The DNA for the CDR3 is TGTGCCAGCAGCCCCCGAGTCGAGGATCAGCCCCAGCATTTT.

The V call is TRBV7-6, the J call TRBJ1-2, with D possibly being TRBD1 (6 bases). Germline loops: CDR1 SGHVS, CDR2 FNYEAQ. Trimming took 11 bases from V and 8 from J, leaving 15 bases between them. CDR3 length: 11 residues. CDR3 amino acids: CAGRRGKGYTF. As DNA, the CDR3 is TGTGCCGGGCGCAGGGGAAAAGGCTACACCTTC.

The rearrangement links TRBV19 to TRBJ2-5, with a weak D call TRBD1 (6 bases). The V and J ends lost 7 bases and 5 bases respectively, with 14 bases between them. The CDR3 extends over 13 amino acids. Germline V lookup: CDR1 LNHDA, CDR2 SQIVND (reference sequence). DNA for the CDR3: TGTGCCAGTAACTCACAGGGTACGGAGACCCAGTACTTC. Residues: CASNSQGTETQYF.

This clone was found a few times. The rearrangement joins TRBV27 to TRBJ2-2, with unresolved D. Per the germline V gene, CDR1 is MNHEY and CDR2 is SMNVEV (reference sequence). The ends were cut back, 7 bases at V and 7 bases at J, with 7 bases in the middle. The CDR3 extends over 11 amino acids. The CDR3 DNA is TGTGCCAGCACTGCCAGCGGGGAGCTGTTTTTT. Its protein product is CASTASGELFF.

The rearrangement uses TRBV28 and TRBJ1-4; tentatively, D is TRBD1 (5 bases). With 6 bases removed from V and 5 bases from J, the gap between germline ends came to 19 bases. Germline CDR1 and CDR2: MDHEN and SYDVKM. This CDR3 is 16 amino acids long. The CDR3 DNA is TGTGCCAGCAGGCGAAAGAGACAGCTGGGGAATGAAAAACTGTTTTTT. Translating it yields CASRRKRQLGNEKLFF.

The rearrangement links TRBV30 to TRBJ2-3; no reliable D call. The CDR3 sequence is 12 residues long. Germline V gene data show CDR1 as GTSNPN and CDR2 as SVGIG (reference sequence). Trimming took off 3 bases at V and 5 bases at J, with 9 bases between the two ends. CDR3 sequence (DNA): TGTGCCTGGAGCTACCACCGAGATACGCAGTATTTT. It codes for CAWSYHRDTQYF.

The genes are TRBV11-2 and TRBJ2-1, with 7 bases fitting TRBD1. CDR1 is SGHAT and CDR2 is FQNNGV in the germline V gene. With 4 bases clipped from V and 7 bases from J, the junction kept 4 bases outside the gene matches. CDR3 size: 13 residues. The CDR3 nucleotides are TGTGCCAGCAGCTCTACAGGGGAGAATGAGCAGTTCTTC. Protein: CASSSTGENEQFF. Full variable domain (outside the CDR3, taken from reference TRBV11-2 and TRBJ2-1): EAGVAQSPRYKIIEKRQSVAFWCNPISGHATLYWYQQILGQGPKLLIQFQNNGVVDDSQLPKDRFSAERLKGVDSTLKIQPAKLEDSAVYLCASSSTGENEQFFGPGTRLTVL.

This sequence joins TRBV6-5 and TRBJ2-5; the match to TRBD2 covers 8 bases. This CDR3 is built from 14 residues. V shed 7 bases, J shed 4 bases, and the junction held 8 bases outside the gene matches. Germline loops: CDR1 MNHEY, CDR2 SVGAGI. The CDR3 nucleotides read TGTGCCAGCACCCAGGGACTAGAGGGAGAGACCCAGTACTTC. Translating it yields CASTQGLEGETQYF.

This clone was observed a handful of times. V gene TRBV2 combines with J gene TRBJ2-7; 11 bases map to TRBD1. The CDR3 sequence is 13 residues long. Trimming at V came to 8 bases and at J to 5 bases, leaving 5 bases not matched to a gene. The germline V gene encodes CDR1 SNHLY and CDR2 FYNNEI. DNA of the CDR3: TGTGCCAGCGAGGGACAGGGGGGCAACGAGCAGTACTTC. It yields the protein CASEGQGGNEQYF.

This chain connects TRBV30 to TRBJ1-2, with 8 positions matching TRBD1. The germline CDR1 and CDR2 sequences are GTSNPN and SVGIG (reference sequence). V dropped 1 base and J dropped 3; count of bases not matched to a gene: 1. This CDR3 has 13 amino acids. The CDR3 loop reads CAWSDRGDYGYTF. The CDR3 DNA is TGTGCCTGGAGTGACAGGGGGGACTATGGCTACACCTTC.

Only a few counts were recorded for this clone. The chain carries TRBV6-6 and TRBJ2-7, with 8 positions matching TRBD2. This CDR3 is built from 14 residues. With 4 bases clipped from V and 0 bases from J, the junction kept 2 bases outside the gene matches. The V gene's germline CDR1 is MNHNY and CDR2 SVGAGI (reference sequence). The chain's CDR3 is CASSLRGDSYEQYF. CDR3 sequence (DNA): TGTGCCAGCAGTTTGCGGGGGGACTCCTACGAGCAGTACTTC.

The chain recombines TRBV7-6 with TRBJ1-3; D might be TRBD1 (5 bases). The CDR3 contains 16 residues. V lost 0 bases and J 2 bases, leaving 11 bases between the germline ends. Looked up from germline, CDR1 is SGHVS and CDR2 is FNYEAQ. This CDR3 is CASSLAGSGTGNTIYF. Written as DNA, the CDR3 is TGTGCCAGCAGCTTAGCGGGGTCAGGGACTGGAAACACCATATATTTT.

V and J are TRBV4-1 and TRBJ1-1, with a tentative D call TRBD1 (6 bases). This CDR3 contains 17 residues. CDR1 MGHRA and CDR2 YSYEKL come from the germline V gene. V lost 4 bases and J lost 1, with 19 bases in between. The CDR3 spells CASSRFSPGTKNTEAFF. The CDR3 nucleotides read TGCGCCAGCAGCCGTTTCTCCCCCGGGACAAAGAACACTGAAGCTTTCTTT.

J is TRBJ2-3 and V is TRBV7-6; 13 nucleotides line up with TRBD2. After removal of 5 bases from V and 0 bases from J, the junction contained 8 bases not matched to a gene. From germline, CDR1 is SGHVS and CDR2 FNYEAQ. The CDR3 consists of 18 residues. CDR3 sequence reads: CASSADGTSGVSTDTQYF. The DNA for the CDR3 is TGTGCCAGCAGCGCAGACGGGACTAGCGGGGTTAGCACAGATACGCAGTATTTT.

The chain links TRBV29-1 to TRBJ1-2; TRBD1 matches 9 bases. The CDR3 has 12 residues. Germline V CDR1 and CDR2: SQVTM, ANQGSEA. V lost 4 bases, J lost 7 bases, and 4 bases stayed unmatched. Here the CDR3 DNA reads TGCAGCGTTGGGGGACAGGGATCTGGCTACACCTTC. Protein sequence: CSVGGQGSGYTF.

CDR3 DNA sequence: TGTGCCAGCAGCACAGTACAGGGGGCGCACGCCGGGGAGCTGTTTTTT. Its protein product is CASSTVQGAHAGELFF. The chain has TRBV11-2 and TRBJ2-2; 9 bases match TRBD1. Germline V gives CDR1 SGHAT, CDR2 FQNNGV. The CDR3 sequence is 16 residues long. Trimming took 5 bases from V and 6 from J; bases not matched to a gene: 10.

This rearrangement joins TRBV11-3 to TRBJ1-2, with TRBD1 as a possible D gene (6 bases). CDR1 is SGHNT, CDR2 YENEEA, per germline. The CDR3 length is 13 residues. Deletions cut 7 bases from V and 2 bases from J, with 11 bases between. CDR3 protein: CASKEGGNYGYTF. CDR3 sequence (DNA): TGTGCCAGCAAGGAGGGGGGGAACTATGGCTACACCTTC.

The chain is built from TRBV30 and TRBJ2-7; 7 bases line up with TRBD1. Germline values: CDR1 GTSNPN, CDR2 SVGIG (reference sequence). The CDR3 runs to 13 residues. V was clipped by 2 bases and J by 5 bases; unmatched bases: 6. The DNA for the CDR3 is TGTGCCTGGAGTACGACAGGGTTGAACGAGCAGTACTTC. Amino acids: CAWSTTGLNEQYF.

The chain has TRBV4-1 and TRBJ1-4; unclear D gene. V was cut by 5 bases and J by 0 bases, with 13 bases left in between. The CDR3 runs 16 residues. Germline CDR1 and CDR2: MGHRA and YSYEKL. CDR3 loop: CASSDPWAATNEKLFF. The DNA of the CDR3 is TGCGCCAGCAGCGACCCTTGGGCCGCAACTAATGAAAAACTGTTTTTT.

A note on this clone: One end of the junction is discordant with germline, which a read error may explain. The chain uses TRBV19 and TRBJ2-7, with D possibly TRBD1 on 6 matching bases. Germline-derived CDR1 and CDR2 are LNHDA and SQIVND (reference sequence). The CDR3 is 14 amino acids. In nucleotides, the CDR3 is TGTGCCAGTACTAACACCGGGACACACTACGGGCAGTACTTC. This encodes CASTNTGTHYGQYF.

The chain is built from TRBV27 and TRBJ2-5; 7 bases agree with TRBD1. The CDR3 is 13 amino acids. V shed 8 bases and J 2 bases; nucleotides not matched to a gene: 5. Germline loops: CDR1 MNHEY, CDR2 SMNVEV (reference sequence). The CDR3 nucleotides read TGTGCCAGCCGGGACAGATTACAAGAGACCCAGTACTTC. Translation gives CASRDRLQETQYF.

The chain recombines TRBV5-4 with TRBJ1-6; D is perhaps TRBD1 (5 bases). The germline V and J ends were trimmed by 6 bases and 1 base, with 23 bases remaining between them. Germline lookup yields CDR1 SGHNT and CDR2 YYREEE (reference sequence). This CDR3 region has 19 residues. CDR3 loop: CASTNTGDGGGSYNSPLHF. CDR3 coding DNA: TGTGCCAGCACGAACACCGGAGACGGGGGGGGGTCCTATAATTCACCCCTCCACTTT.

The genes are TRBV6-6 and TRBJ2-2; weak D call: TRBD2 (6 bases). V was trimmed by 0 bases and J by 0 bases, leaving 8 bases between them. CDR1 and CDR2 from the germline V gene are MNHNY and SVGAGI (reference sequence). The CDR3 totals 16 residues. CDR3 sequence: CASSYSGGANTGELFF. CDR3 in DNA: TGTGCCAGCAGTTACTCCGGGGGAGCGAACACCGGGGAGCTGTTTTTT.

The chain employs TRBV4-1 and TRBJ2-1; perhaps TRBD2 as D (5 bases). CDR3 length: 14 amino acids. Germline V gene data show CDR1 as MGHRA and CDR2 as YSYEKL. The V gene lost 3 bases and the J gene lost 5 bases, with 11 bases spanning the gap. CDR3 protein: CASSQPGVNNEQFF. The DNA of the CDR3 is TGCGCCAGCAGCCAGCCCGGGGTTAACAATGAGCAGTTCTTC.

As for this clone: Sequence at one end of the junction differs from germline and may be a read error. This sequence joins TRBV7-7 and TRBJ2-7, with 7 bases identical to TRBD2. This CDR3 contains 14 residues. Germline lookup yields CDR1 SSHAT and CDR2 FNYEAQ (reference sequence). The CDR3 coding sequence is TGTGCTAGCAGCTTAGGCCTAGCGGACGGCGAGCAGTACTTC. It yields the protein CASSLGLADGEQYF.

This chain joins TRBV19 and TRBJ1-1, with D unresolved. Deletions cut 3 bases from V and 1 base from J, with 6 bases between. CDR3 length equals 13 residues. The germline CDR1 and CDR2 sequences are LNHDA and SQIVND (reference sequence). The CDR3 bases are TGTGCCAGTAGTATTCTCCGGAACACTGAAGCTTTCTTT. Translation gives CASSILRNTEAFF.